Each of the 5 T cell receptor beta chains below was sequenced from the same sample in a study of cytomegalovirus exposure and HLA in healthy donors. The PCR employed 60 Vbeta primers together with 13 Jbeta primers. Some clones are missing from TCRdb's copy, which holds only in-frame ones; the method was immunoSEQ multiplex PCR. Of some 88,000 clones in the sample, 55% to 85% are singletons; the top ten hold more than 15%. The sample consisted of PBMCs. The receptors originated from a woman aged 18-29 years in good health and CMV-seropositive.

The rearrangement links TRBV6-5 to TRBJ2-1, with D possibly TRBD2 on 6 matching bases. Per the germline V gene, CDR1 is MNHEY and CDR2 is SVGAGI. The CDR3 has 13 amino acids. V shed 7 bases and J shed 4 bases, with 11 bases lying between them. The DNA for the CDR3 is TGTGCCAGCAAGTTTCGGGGGTACAATGAGCAGTTCTTC. It encodes CASKFRGYNEQFF.

The J gene is TRBJ1-3, the V gene TRBV7-2; possibly TRBD1 for D (6 bases). Trimming removed 2 bases from V and 4 bases from J, with 12 bases in between. Germline V gene data show CDR1 as SGHTA and CDR2 as FQGNSA. The CDR3 runs to 15 residues. CDR3 bases: TGTGCCAGCAGCTTACAGGGGCCTGGGGGAAACACCATATATTTT. It specifies CASSLQGPGGNTIYF.

The chain employs TRBV29-1 and TRBJ1-1; no firm D call. Germline CDR1 and CDR2: SQVTM and ANQGSEA. Trimming removed 5 bases from V and 4 bases from J, with 17 bases in between. The CDR3 is made up of 14 amino acids. The CDR3 region is CSVWWFDRGTEAFF. The DNA for the CDR3 is TGCAGCGTTTGGTGGTTTGACCGGGGCACTGAAGCTTTCTTT.

This clone has a single count. This chain links TRBV6-6 with TRBJ1-4; 9 positions agree with TRBD1. Germline CDR1 is MNHNY and CDR2 is SVGAGI (reference sequence). The CDR3 is 16 residues long. The V segment lost 0 bases and the J segment 7 bases; nucleotides outside the gene matches: 6. The CDR3 loop is CASSYSKGTGSEKLFF. The CDR3, as DNA: TGTGCCAGCAGTTACTCGAAAGGGACAGGGTCTGAAAAACTGTTTTTT.

This clone was counted once. This chain uses TRBV11-3 with TRBJ1-1; 7 bases are a match to TRBD1. Per germline, CDR1 SGHNT and CDR2 YENEEA. This CDR3 is 13 amino acids long. The V and J ends lost 5 bases and 7 bases, in that order; junction bases with no gene match: 7. CDR3 region: CASSAGQKHEAFF. CDR3 in DNA: TGTGCCAGCAGCGCGGGACAGAAACATGAAGCTTTCTTT.